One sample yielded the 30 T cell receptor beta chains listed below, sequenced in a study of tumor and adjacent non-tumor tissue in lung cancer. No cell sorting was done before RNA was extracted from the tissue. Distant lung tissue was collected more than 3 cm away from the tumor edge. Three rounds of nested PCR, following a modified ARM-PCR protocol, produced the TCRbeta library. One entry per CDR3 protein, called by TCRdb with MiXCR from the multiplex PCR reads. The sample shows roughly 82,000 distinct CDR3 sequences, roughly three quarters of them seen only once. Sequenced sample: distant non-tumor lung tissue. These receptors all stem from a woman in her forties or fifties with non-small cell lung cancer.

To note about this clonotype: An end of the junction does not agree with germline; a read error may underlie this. The CDR3 bases are TGTGCCAGCAGTACTAGCGGGGGACCCAATCAGCAGTTCTTC. The encoded protein is CASSTSGGPNQQFF. The chain recombines TRBV6-5 with TRBJ2-1; 11 bases are shared with TRBD2. This CDR3 is 14 amino acids long. Germline loops: CDR1 MNHEY, CDR2 SVGAGI.

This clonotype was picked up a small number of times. This chain's CDR3 is CSVRTQGGEKLFF. The CDR3 nucleotides are TGCAGTGTCCGCACACAGGGGGGGGAAAAACTGTTTTTT. This chain connects TRBV29-1 to TRBJ1-4; 8 bases line up with TRBD1. Germline values: CDR1 SQVTM, CDR2 ANQGSEA. There are 13 residues in the CDR3.

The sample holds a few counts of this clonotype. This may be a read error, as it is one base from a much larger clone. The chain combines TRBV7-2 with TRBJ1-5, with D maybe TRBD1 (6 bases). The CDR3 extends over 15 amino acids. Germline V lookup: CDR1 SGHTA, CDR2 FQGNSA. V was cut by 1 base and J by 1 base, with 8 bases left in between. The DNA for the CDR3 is TGTGCCAGCAGCTTAGGGGACACAAGCAATCAGCCCCAGCATTTT. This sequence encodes CASSLGDTSNQPQHF. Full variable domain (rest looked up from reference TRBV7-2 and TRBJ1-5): GAGVSQSPSNKVTEKGKDVELRCDPISGHTALYWYRQSLGQGLEFLIYFQGNSAPDKSGLPSDRFSAERTGGSVSTLTIQRTQQEDSAVYLCASSLGDTSNQPQHFGDGTRLSIL.

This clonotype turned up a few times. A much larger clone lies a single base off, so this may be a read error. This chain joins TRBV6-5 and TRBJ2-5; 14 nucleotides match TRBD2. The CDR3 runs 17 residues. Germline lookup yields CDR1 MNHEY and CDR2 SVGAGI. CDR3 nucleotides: TGTGCCACCAGTTATGGGACTAGCGGGAGAGATCAAGAGACCCAGTACTTC. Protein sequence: CATSYGTSGRDQETQYF.

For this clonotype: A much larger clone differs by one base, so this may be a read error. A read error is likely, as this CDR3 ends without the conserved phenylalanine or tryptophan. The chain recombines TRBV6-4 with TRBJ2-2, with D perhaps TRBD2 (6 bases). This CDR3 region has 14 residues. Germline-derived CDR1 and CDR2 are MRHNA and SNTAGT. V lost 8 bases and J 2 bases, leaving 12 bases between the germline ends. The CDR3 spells CASRLAINTGELFL. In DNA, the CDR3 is TGTGCCAGCCGGCTAGCGATTAACACCGGGGAGCTGTTTTTA.

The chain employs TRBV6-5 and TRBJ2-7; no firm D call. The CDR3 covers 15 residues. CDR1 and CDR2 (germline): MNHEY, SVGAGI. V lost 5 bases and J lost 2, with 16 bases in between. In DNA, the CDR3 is TGTGCCAGCAGTAAGCCCGAGACATCACCCTACGAGCAGTACTTC. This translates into CASSKPETSPYEQYF.

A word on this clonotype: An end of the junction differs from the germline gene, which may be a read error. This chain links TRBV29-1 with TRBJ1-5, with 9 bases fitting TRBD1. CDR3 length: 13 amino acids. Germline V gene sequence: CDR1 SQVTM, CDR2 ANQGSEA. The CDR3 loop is CSVVQGASQPQDF. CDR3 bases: TGCAGCGTTGTACAGGGGGCGTCTCAGCCCCAAGATTTT.

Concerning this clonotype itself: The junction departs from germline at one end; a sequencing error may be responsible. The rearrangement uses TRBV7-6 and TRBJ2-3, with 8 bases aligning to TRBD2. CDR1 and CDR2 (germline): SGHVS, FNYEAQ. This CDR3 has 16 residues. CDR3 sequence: CASNLEETSGTDTQYF. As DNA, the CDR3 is TGTGCCAGCAACTTAGAAGAGACTAGCGGCACAGATACGCAGTATTTT.

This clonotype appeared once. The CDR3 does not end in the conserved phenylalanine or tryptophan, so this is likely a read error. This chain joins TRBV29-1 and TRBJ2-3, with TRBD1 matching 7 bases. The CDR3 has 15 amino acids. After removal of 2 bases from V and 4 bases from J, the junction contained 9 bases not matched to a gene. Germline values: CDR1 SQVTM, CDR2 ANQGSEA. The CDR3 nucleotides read TGCAGCGTTGAAATCAGGCACAGGGGAGCAGATACGCAGTATTTA. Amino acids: CSVEIRHRGADTQYL.

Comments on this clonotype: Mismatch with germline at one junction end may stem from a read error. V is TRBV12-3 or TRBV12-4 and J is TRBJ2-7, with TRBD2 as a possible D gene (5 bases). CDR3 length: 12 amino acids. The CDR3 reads CVSGRGYYEQYF. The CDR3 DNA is TGTGTCAGCGGCCGTGGTTACTACGAGCAGTACTTC.

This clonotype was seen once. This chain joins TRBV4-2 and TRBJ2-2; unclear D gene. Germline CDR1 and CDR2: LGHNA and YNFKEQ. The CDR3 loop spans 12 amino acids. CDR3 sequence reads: CARSPAGGELFF. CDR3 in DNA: TGTGCTAGGAGCCCGGCCGGGGGGGAGCTGTTTTTT.

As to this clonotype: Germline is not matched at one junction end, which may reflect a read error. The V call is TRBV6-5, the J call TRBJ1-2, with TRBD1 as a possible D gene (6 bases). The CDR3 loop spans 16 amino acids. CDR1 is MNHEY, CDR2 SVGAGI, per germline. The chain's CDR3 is CASRNIMGQGSYGYAF. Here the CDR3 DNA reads TGTGCCAGCAGAAATATTATGGGGCAGGGGTCCTATGGCTACGCCTTC.

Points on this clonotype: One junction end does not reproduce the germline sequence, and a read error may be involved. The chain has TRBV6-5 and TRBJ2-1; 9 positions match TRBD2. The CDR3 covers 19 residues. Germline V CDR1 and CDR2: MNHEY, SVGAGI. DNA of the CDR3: TGCGCCAGCAGACCCTCCGGGACTAGCCGGTCCTCGATGTACAATGAGCATTTCTTC. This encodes CASRPSGTSRSSMYNEHFF.

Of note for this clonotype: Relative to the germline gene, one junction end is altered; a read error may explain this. The CDR3 loop is CASSLRQGLNTETFF. The CDR3 bases are TGTGCTAGCAGCCTCCGACAGGGATTGAACACTGAAACTTTCTTT. V and J are TRBV6-6 and TRBJ1-1, with TRBD1 matching 7 bases. Per germline, CDR1 MNHNY and CDR2 SVGAGI (reference sequence). The length of the CDR3 is 15 residues.

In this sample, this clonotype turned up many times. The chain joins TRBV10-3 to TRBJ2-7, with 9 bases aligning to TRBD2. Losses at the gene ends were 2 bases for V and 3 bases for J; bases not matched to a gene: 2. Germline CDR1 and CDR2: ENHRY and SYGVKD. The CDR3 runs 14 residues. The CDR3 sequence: CAISEGTSIYEQYF. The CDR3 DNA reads TGTGCCATCAGTGAGGGGACTAGCATCTACGAGCAGTACTTC.

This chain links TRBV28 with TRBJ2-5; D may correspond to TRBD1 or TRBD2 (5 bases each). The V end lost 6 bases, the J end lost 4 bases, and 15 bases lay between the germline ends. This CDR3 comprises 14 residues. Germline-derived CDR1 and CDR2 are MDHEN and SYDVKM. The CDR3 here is CASSPPWGRETQYF. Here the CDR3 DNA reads TGTGCCAGCAGCCCCCCTTGGGGGAGAGAGACCCAGTACTTC.

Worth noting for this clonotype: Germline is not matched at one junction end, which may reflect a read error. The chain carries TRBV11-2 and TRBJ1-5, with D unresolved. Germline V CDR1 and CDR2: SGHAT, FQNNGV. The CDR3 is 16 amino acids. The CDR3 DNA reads TGTGCTAGCAGCCCCGGAGCTGTTTATAGCAATCAGCCCCTGCATTTT. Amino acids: CASSPGAVYSNQPLHF.

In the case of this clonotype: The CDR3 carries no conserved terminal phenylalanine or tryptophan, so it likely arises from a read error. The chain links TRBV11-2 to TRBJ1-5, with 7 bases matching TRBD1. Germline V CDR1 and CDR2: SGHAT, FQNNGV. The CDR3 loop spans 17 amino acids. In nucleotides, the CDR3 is TGCGCCAGCAGCTTAGATGGTATGACAGGGTCAGATAAGCCCCAGCATTCT. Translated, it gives CASSLDGMTGSDKPQHS.

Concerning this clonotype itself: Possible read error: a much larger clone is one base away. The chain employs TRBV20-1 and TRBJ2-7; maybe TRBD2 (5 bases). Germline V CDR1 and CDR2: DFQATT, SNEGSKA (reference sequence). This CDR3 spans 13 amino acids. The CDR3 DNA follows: TGCAGTACTAGAGAGGTGGACTCCTACGAGCAGTACTTC. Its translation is CSTREVDSYEQYF.

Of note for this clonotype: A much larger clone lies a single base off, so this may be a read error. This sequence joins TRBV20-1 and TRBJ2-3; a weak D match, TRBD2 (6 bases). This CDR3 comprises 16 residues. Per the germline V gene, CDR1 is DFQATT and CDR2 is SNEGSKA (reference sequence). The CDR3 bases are TGCAGTGTTAGAACTTTTGTGGGAGGCCCCTCGGATACGCAGTATTTT. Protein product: CSVRTFVGGPSDTQYF.

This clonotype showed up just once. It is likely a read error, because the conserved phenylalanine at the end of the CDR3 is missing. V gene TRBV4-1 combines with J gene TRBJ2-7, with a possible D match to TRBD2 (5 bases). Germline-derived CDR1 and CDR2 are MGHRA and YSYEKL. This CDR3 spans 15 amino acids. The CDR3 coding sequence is TGCGCCATCAGCCAAGAGGGTAGCACTCCCTACGAGCAGTACTTA. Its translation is CAISQEGSTPYEQYL.

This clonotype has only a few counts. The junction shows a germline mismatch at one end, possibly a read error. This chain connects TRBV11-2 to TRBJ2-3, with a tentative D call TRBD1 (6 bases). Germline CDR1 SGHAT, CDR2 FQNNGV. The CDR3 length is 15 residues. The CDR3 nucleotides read TGTGCCAGTAGCTTAGGACCCCCAGGGGACCATATACAGTATTTT. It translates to CASSLGPPGDHIQYF.

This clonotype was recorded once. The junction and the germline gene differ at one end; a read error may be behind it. CDR3 DNA sequence: TGTGTCAGCAGCGCAAGACAGGGGAACAGTCGAGAGATCCAGTACTTC. Translation: CVSSARQGNSREIQYF. The rearrangement uses TRBV5-4 and TRBJ2-5; TRBD1 aligns across 8 bases. Germline-derived CDR1 and CDR2 are SGHNT and YYREEE (reference sequence). This CDR3 is built from 16 residues.

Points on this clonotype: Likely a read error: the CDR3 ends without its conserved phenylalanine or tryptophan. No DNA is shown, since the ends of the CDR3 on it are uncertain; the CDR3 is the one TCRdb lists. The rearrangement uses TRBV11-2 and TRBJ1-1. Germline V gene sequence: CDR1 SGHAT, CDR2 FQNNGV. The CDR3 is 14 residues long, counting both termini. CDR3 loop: CASSLLMMGTEDFS.

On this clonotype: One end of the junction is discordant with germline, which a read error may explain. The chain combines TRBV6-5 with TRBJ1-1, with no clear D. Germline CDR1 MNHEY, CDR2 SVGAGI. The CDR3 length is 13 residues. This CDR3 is CGPARQVNNEAFF. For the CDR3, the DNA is TGTGGCCCCGCACGGCAGGTGAACAATGAAGCTTTCTTT.

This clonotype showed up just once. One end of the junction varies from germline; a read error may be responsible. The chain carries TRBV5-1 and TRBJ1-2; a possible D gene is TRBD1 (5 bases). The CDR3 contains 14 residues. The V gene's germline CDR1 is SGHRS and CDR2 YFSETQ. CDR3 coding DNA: TGCACCAGCAAAGATGGGGCAGGGAGTTATGGCTACACCTTC. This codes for CTSKDGAGSYGYTF.

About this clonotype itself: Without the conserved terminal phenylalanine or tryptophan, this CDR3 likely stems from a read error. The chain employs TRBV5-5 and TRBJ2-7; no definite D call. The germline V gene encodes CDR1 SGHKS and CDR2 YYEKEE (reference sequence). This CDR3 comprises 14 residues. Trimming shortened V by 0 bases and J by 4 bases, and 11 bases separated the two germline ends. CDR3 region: CASSLDAGSYEQYL. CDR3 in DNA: TGTGCCAGCAGCTTGGACGCCGGGTCGTACGAGCAGTACTTA.

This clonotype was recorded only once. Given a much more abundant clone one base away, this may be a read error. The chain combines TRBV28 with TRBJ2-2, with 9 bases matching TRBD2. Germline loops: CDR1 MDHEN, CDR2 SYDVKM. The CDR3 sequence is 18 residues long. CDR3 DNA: TGTGCCAGCAGTTTATTCGGTCGGCGCGGGAGGGCGATCGGGGAGCTGTATTTT. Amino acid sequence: CASSLFGRRGRAIGELYF.

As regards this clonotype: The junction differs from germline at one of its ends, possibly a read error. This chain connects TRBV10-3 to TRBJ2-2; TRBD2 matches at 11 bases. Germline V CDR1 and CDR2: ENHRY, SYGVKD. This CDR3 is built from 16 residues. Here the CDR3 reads CAISCPSGGNTGGLFF. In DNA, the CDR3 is TGTGCCATCAGTTGTCCTAGCGGGGGGAACACCGGGGGGCTGTTTTTT.

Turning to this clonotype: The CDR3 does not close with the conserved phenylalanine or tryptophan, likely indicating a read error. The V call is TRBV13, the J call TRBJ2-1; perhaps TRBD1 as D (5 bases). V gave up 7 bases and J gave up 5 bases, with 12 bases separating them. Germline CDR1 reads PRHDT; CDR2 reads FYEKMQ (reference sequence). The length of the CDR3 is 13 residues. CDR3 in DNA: TGTGCCAGCAACAAGGACACTCACAATGAGCAGTTCTTA. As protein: CASNKDTHNEQFL.